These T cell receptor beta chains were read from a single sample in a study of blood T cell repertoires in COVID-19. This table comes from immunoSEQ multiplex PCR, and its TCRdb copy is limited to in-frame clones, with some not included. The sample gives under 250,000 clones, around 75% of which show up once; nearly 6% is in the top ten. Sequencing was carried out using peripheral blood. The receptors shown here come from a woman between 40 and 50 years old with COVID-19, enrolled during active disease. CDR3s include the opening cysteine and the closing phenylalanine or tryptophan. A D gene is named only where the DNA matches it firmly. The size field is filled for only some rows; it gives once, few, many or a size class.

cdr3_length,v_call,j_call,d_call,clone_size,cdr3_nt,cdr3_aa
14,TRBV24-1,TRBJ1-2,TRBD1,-,TGTGCCACCAGTGACGGGACAGGGAGAAGGGGCTACACCTTC,CATSDGTGRRGYTF
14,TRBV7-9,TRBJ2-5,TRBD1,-,TGTGCCAGCAGCCTTGGGACAGTCACCGAGACCCAGTACTTC,CASSLGTVTETQYF
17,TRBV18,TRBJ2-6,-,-,TGTGCCAGCTCACCCGACAGGCTGGCCTCTGGGGCCAACGTCCTGACTTTC,CASSPDRLASGANVLTF
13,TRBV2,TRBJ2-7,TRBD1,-,TGTGCCAGAAGAGACAGGGTCCGTGACGAGCAGTACTTC,CARRDRVRDEQYF
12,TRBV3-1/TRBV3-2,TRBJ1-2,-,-,TGTGCCAGCAGCCAAGCAGGGCCTGGCTACACCTTC,CASSQAGPGYTF
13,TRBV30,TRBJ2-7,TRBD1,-,TGTGCCTGGAGCCGGGACAGGACCTACGAGCAGTACTTC,CAWSRDRTYEQYF
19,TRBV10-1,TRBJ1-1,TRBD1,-,TGCGCCAGCAGTGAGCAACGGGGGACAGGGGCCATTATTGGCCATGAAGCTTTCTTT,CASSEQRGTGAIIGHEAFF
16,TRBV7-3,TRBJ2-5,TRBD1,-,TGTGCCAGCAGCCCCCTCCCGACAGGGGGCGTCGAGACCCAGTACTTC,CASSPLPTGGVETQYF
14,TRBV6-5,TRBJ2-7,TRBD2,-,TGTGCCAGCAGCGTACTAGCGGGAGCTCTCGAGCAGTACTTC,CASSVLAGALEQYF
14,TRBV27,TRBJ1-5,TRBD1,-,TGTGCCAGCATGGAAACAGGGGTTAATCAGCCCCAGCATTTT,CASMETGVNQPQHF
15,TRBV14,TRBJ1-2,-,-,TGTGCCAGCAGCCAAGAAAACAGTCCATTCTATGGCTACACCTTC,CASSQENSPFYGYTF
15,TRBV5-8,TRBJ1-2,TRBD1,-,TGTGCCAGCAGCTTGGCCGGGAGGGGGCATTATGGCTACACCTTC,CASSLAGRGHYGYTF
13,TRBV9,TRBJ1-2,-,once,TGTGCCAGCAGCGAAGGAAGGAGCTATGGCTACACCTTC,CASSEGRSYGYTF
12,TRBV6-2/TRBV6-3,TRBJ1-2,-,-,TGTGCCAGCAGCCAGGAGGGCTATGGCTACACCTTC,CASSQEGYGYTF
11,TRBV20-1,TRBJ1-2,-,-,TGCAGTGCTACAACTAACTATGGCTACACCTTC,CSATTNYGYTF
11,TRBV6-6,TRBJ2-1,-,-,TGTGCCAGCGGGACTCTTAATGAGCAGTTCTTC,CASGTLNEQFF
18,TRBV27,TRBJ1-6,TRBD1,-,TGTGCCAGCAGTTACACGACGAGGACAGGGAGGTTTAATTCACCCCTCCACTTT,CASSYTTRTGRFNSPLHF
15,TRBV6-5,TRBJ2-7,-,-,TGTGCCAGCAGTTACTCGGCAGGGGCCGGCTACGAGCAGTACTTC,CASSYSAGAGYEQYF
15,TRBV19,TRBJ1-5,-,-,TGTGCCAGTAGTATACAGGGTTATAGCAATCAGCCCCAGCATTTT,CASSIQGYSNQPQHF
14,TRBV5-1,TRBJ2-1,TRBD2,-,TGCGCCAGCAGCCCGGGGGGTAGGGACTATGAGCAGTTCTTC,CASSPGGRDYEQFF
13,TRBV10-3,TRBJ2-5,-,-,TGTGCCATCAGTGAGTGGCGAGGGGAGACCCAGTACTTC,CAISEWRGETQYF
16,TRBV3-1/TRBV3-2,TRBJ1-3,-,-,TGTGCCAGCAGCCAGGACAGCTTGAACTCTGGAAACACCATATATTTT,CASSQDSLNSGNTIYF
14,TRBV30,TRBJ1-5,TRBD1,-,TGTGCCTGGCAAGACAGGGGTTTGAATCAGCCCCAGCATTTT,CAWQDRGLNQPQHF
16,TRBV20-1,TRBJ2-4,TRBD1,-,TGCAGTGCTAGTCCGGGACAGGGGGATTTCGGGAACATTCAGTACTTC,CSASPGQGDFGNIQYF
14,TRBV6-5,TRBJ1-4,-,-,TGTGCCAGCAGACCCGGGACTTCTAATGAAAAACTGTTTTTT,CASRPGTSNEKLFF
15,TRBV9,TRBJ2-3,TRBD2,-,TGTGCCAGCAGCGCTATGCGGGGGGGGCCAGATACGCAGTATTTT,CASSAMRGGPDTQYF
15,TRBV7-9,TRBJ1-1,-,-,TGTGCCAGCAGCTTCGCGGGACTCATACGCCCTGAAGCTTTCTTT,CASSFAGLIRPEAFF
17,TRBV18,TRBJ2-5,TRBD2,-,TGTGCCAGCTCACCACCGGGACTAGCGGGAGACAGAGAGACCCAGTACTTC,CASSPPGLAGDRETQYF